This entry is about one T cell receptor beta chain. Its antigen is currently unknown. This specimen belongs to a study of blood T cells in healthy people across ages. The study, taken as a whole, reports: Unknown CMV status may confound age-related changes in expanded clones.

Together with a sample-barcoded 5' primer, a J-beta primer mix was included in a second PCR lasting about 6 to 11 cycles. Each cDNA molecule, via a template-switch adaptor with 12 random nucleotides, was tagged. From the 5' RACE reads, TCRdb called clonotypes with MiXCR, one entry per CDR3 protein. This table has over 1,500,000 distinct CDR3 sequences, roughly 50% appearing once. The CDR3 sequence is 14 residues long. Trimming cost V 3 bases and J 6 bases, with 13 bases left between them. This clonotype originated in a woman aged 40 to 49 in good health. The V and J genes are TRBV12-3 or TRBV12-4 and TRBJ2-3, with D possibly TRBD1 on 5 matching bases. Sequencing used blood. The CDR3 nucleotides are TGTGCCAGCAGTTTTTCAGGGTACGAGGATACGCAGTATTTT. Amino acid sequence: CASSFSGYEDTQYF.